This T cell receptor beta chain was obtained from a study of shared clonotypes between healthy human individuals. Study as a whole: Each donor had three CD4 naive, three CD4 memory, two CD8 naive and one CD8 memory plate.

The method was immunoSEQ multiplex PCR; TCRdb's version includes in-frame clones alone and lacks a portion of them. The sample consists of 550,000 to 800,000 clones, approximately 79% of them appearing once. The V gene end was trimmed by 0 bases and the J gene end by 1 base; junction bases not matched to a gene: 1. Germline V gene data show CDR1 as SGHVS and CDR2 as FNYEAQ. This CDR3 comprises 15 residues. Whole-study findings and limits: Large sequencing depth failed to make sorted-subset sequencing complete, rarefaction showed. Four donors held approximately 5% of naive CD4 clonotypes in common.

Worth noting for this clone: Antigen: not known.

The sample taken for sequencing was memory CD4+ T cells sorted from blood. Noted subset: CD45RA-negative fraction. The TCR was taken from a young woman in good health. V and J are TRBV7-6 and TRBJ2-7; 9 bases are a match to TRBD2. The CDR3 loop reads CASSLASGSSYEQYF. CDR3 bases: TGTGCCAGCAGCTTAGCTAGCGGGAGTTCCTACGAGCAGTACTTC.